The 21 T cell receptor beta chains below come from one sample, sequenced in a study of T cells in Graves' hyperthyroidism and ophthalmopathy. TCR beta CDR3 sequences were amplified from RNA transcripts. In the first-round RT-PCR of the TCR CDR3, the HTBI primer set was used. TCRdb processed the multiplex PCR reads anew with MiXCR; each CDR3 protein has one entry. The profile covers some 580,000 distinct CDR3 sequences, with roughly 16% appearing a single time and approximately 3.5% taken by the ten largest. Sequences were obtained from blood. Receptors originate from a woman in her forties with Graves' ophthalmopathy.

Regarding this clonotype: This sequence may be a read error, since a much larger clone differs from it by one base. This rearrangement joins TRBV2 to TRBJ2-3; D possibly corresponds to TRBD1 (6 bases). Germline CDR1 SNHLY, CDR2 FYNNEI. CDR3 length: 19 amino acids. With 10 bases removed from V and 1 base from J, the gap between germline ends came to 30 bases. CDR3 DNA sequence: TGTGCCAACATTCTTCCGGTTTGGGGGCGCGGTACTGGCACAGATACGCAGTATTTT. Its protein is CANILPVWGRGTGTDTQYF.

The rearrangement links TRBV20-1 to TRBJ2-5, with D perhaps matching TRBD2 (5 bases). From germline, CDR1 is DFQATT and CDR2 SNEGSKA (reference sequence). The CDR3 has 12 amino acids. V was cut by 4 bases and J by 1 base, with 7 bases left in between. This CDR3 reads CSANGGQETQYF. CDR3 DNA: TGCAGTGCTAACGGAGGCCAAGAGACCCAGTACTTC.

Remarks on this clonotype: A much larger clone is a single base away; this may be a read error. V and J are TRBV28 and TRBJ2-7; 7 nucleotides line up with TRBD1. Germline loops: CDR1 MDHEN, CDR2 SYDVKM. The junction had 6 bases not matched to a gene; V was cut back by 6 bases and J by 7 bases. The CDR3 contains 12 residues. CDR3 residues: CASSQTGIEQYF. The CDR3 DNA sequence: TGTGCCAGCAGCCAGACAGGGATTGAGCAGTACTTC.

This clonotype was detected only a few times. The V and J genes are TRBV7-9 and TRBJ2-7; weak D call: TRBD1 (5 bases). CDR1 is SEHNR, CDR2 FQNEAQ, per germline (reference sequence). The ends were cut back, 2 bases at V and 5 bases at J, with 28 bases in the middle. CDR3 size: 19 residues. The CDR3 loop is CASSLSKWFEQGVSDEQYF. CDR3 DNA sequence: TGTGCCAGCAGCTTAAGTAAATGGTTCGAGCAGGGTGTTAGTGACGAGCAGTACTTC.

The table lists this clonotype with a few counts. This sequence joins TRBV6-8 and TRBJ2-3; the match to TRBD2 covers 10 bases. Germline-derived CDR1 and CDR2 are MNHGY and SAAAGT. The V and J ends lost 2 bases and 1 base, in that order; junction bases with no gene match: 6. This CDR3 has 17 amino acids. The CDR3: CASSYRLAGEGTDTQYF. The CDR3 bases are TGTGCCAGCAGTTACCGGCTAGCGGGAGAAGGCACAGATACGCAGTATTTT.

On this clonotype itself: A much larger clone differs by one base, so this may be a read error. CDR3 region: CASSFGWLAGTGELFF. The CDR3 DNA is TGTGCCAGCAGCTTCGGTTGGCTAGCGGGCACCGGGGAGCTGTTTTTT. The chain has TRBV11-1 and TRBJ2-2, with TRBD2 identical over 8 bases. The CDR3 is 16 residues long. The germline V gene encodes CDR1 SGHAT and CDR2 FQDESV (reference sequence). Losses at the gene ends were 3 bases for V and 4 bases for J; bases not matched to a gene: 7. The variable domain in full, completed from reference TRBV11-1 and TRBJ2-2, reads EAEVAQSPRYKITEKSQAVAFWCDPISGHATLYWYRQILGQGPELLVQFQDESVVDDSQLPKDRFSAERLKGVDSTLKIQPAELGDSAMYLCASSFGWLAGTGELFFGEGSRLTVL.

This clonotype was seen repeatedly, ten times or more. The V and J genes are TRBV12-3 or TRBV12-4 and TRBJ2-7, with 9 bases aligning to TRBD1. J gave up 0 bases and V 1 base, and 16 bases lay outside the gene matches. The CDR3 length is 20 residues. The CDR3 nucleotides read TGTGCCAGCAGTTTAGATCCCGCAAGGCAACAGGGGGCAACCTCCTACGAGCAGTACTTC. As protein: CASSLDPARQQGATSYEQYF.

This clonotype has ten or more counts. The CDR3 DNA reads as TGTGCCAGCAGTAGGGCGAACACCGGGGAGCTGTTTTTT. This codes for CASSRANTGELFF. J is TRBJ2-2 and V is TRBV2, with unresolved D. This CDR3 comprises 13 residues. V lost 5 bases and J lost 0, with 4 bases in between. In germline, CDR1 is SNHLY, CDR2 FYNNEI.

This clonotype was detected ten times or more. The chain joins TRBV3-1 to TRBJ1-3; D is uncertain. Trimming cost V 5 bases and J 0 bases, with 8 bases left between them. The germline CDR1 and CDR2 sequences are LGHDT and YNNKEL (reference sequence). This CDR3 region has 14 residues. CDR3 nucleotides: TGTGCCAGCAGCAGCGAGAGCTCTGGAAACACCATATATTTT. Its protein is CASSSESSGNTIYF. The variable domain in full, with the rest retrieved from reference TRBV3-1 and TRBJ1-3, is DTAVSQTPKYLVTQMGNDKSIKCEQNLGHDTMYWYKQDSKKFLKIMFSYNNKELIINETVPNRFSPKSPDKAHLNLHINSLELGDSAVYFCASSSESSGNTIYFGEGSWLTVV.

The V gene is TRBV6-4, the J gene TRBJ1-2; D gene uncertain. V lost 0 bases, J lost 1 base, and 6 bases lay in between. CDR3 length: 14 amino acids. Germline V lookup: CDR1 MRHNA, CDR2 SNTAGT. CDR3 coding DNA: TGTGCCAGCAGTGACTCTCCCGTTAACTATGGCTACACCTTC. This translates into CASSDSPVNYGYTF.

CDR3 sequence: CSARLAGAHNEQFF. The DNA for the CDR3 is TGCAGTGCTAGACTAGCGGGGGCGCACAATGAGCAGTTCTTC. The gene calls are TRBV20-1 and TRBJ2-1; 10 bases line up with TRBD2. The V gene end was trimmed by 2 bases and the J gene end by 5 bases; junction bases not matched to a gene: 3. The CDR3 is 14 amino acids. Germline V gene lookup returns CDR1 DFQATT and CDR2 SNEGSKA (reference sequence).

A few counts support this clonotype. The gene calls are TRBV13 and TRBJ1-2; D not resolved. Germline loops: CDR1 PRHDT, CDR2 FYEKMQ (reference sequence). The CDR3 has 14 amino acids. With 5 bases removed from V and 6 bases from J, the gap between germline ends came to 16 bases. The CDR3 DNA sequence: TGTGCCAGCAGCCGACCGGTAGGGAGGGATGGCTACACCTTC. This sequence encodes CASSRPVGRDGYTF.

The CDR3 DNA follows: TGTGCCAGCAGCTTAGGCCAGGAGATTGCCTACGAGCAGTACTTC. It yields the protein CASSLGQEIAYEQYF. The rearrangement joins TRBV7-9 to TRBJ2-7; D unresolved. The CDR3 runs 15 residues. The germline V gene has CDR1 SEHNR and CDR2 FQNEAQ (reference sequence). V was clipped by 1 base and J by 2 bases, with 12 bases between them.

As regards this clonotype: This may be a read error, as it is one base from a much larger clone. This chain links TRBV11-1 with TRBJ1-2, with no clear D. CDR1 and CDR2 from the germline V gene are SGHAT and FQDESV (reference sequence). CDR3 length: 14 amino acids. With 5 bases removed from V and 2 bases from J, the gap between germline ends came to 12 bases. In DNA form, the CDR3 reads TGTGCCAGCAGCCAACGCGGCCTAAACTATGGCTACACCTTC. Its translation: CASSQRGLNYGYTF.

This clonotype has a handful of counts. The rearrangement joins TRBV18 to TRBJ1-5; TRBD1 matches 10 bases. Germline CDR1 and CDR2: KGHSH and LQKENI. V lost 5 bases and J lost 3; bases outside the gene matches: 4. There are 15 residues in the CDR3. The CDR3 DNA reads as TGTGCCAGCTCAACCGGACAGGGGGACAATCAGCCCCAGCATTTT. It encodes CASSTGQGDNQPQHF.

This clonotype was seen many times. This rearrangement joins TRBV3-1 to TRBJ1-4; 8 bases align to TRBD1. CDR3 length equals 14 residues. V shed 3 bases, J shed 7 bases, and the junction held 4 bases outside the gene matches. CDR1 and CDR2 (germline): LGHDT, YNNKEL (reference sequence). The DNA of the CDR3 is TGTGCCAGCAGCCACCGGACAGGGACTGAAAAACTGTTTTTT. This encodes CASSHRTGTEKLFF.

This clonotype was recorded many times. The V gene is TRBV5-1, the J gene TRBJ2-1; possibly TRBD2 for D (7 bases). This CDR3 contains 14 residues. Trimming took off 5 bases at V and 8 bases at J, with 17 bases between the two ends. The germline V gene has CDR1 SGHRS and CDR2 YFSETQ. The CDR3 nucleotides are TGCGCCAGCAGTGAAGGGGGGGGCATATATGAGCAGTTCTTC. Translated: CASSEGGGIYEQFF.

The table lists this clonotype with many counts. The rearrangement uses TRBV7-3 and TRBJ1-1, with D hard to call. This CDR3 has 15 amino acids. Germline V lookup: CDR1 SGHTA, CDR2 FQGTGA. Trimming left V 1 base short and J 1 base short, with 10 bases between. For the CDR3, the DNA is TGTGCCAGCAGCTTAAGGGCAGACCCGAACACTGAAGCTTTCTTT. As protein: CASSLRADPNTEAFF.

V gene TRBV10-3 combines with J gene TRBJ1-1; D may be TRBD1 (5 bases). This CDR3 comprises 14 residues. V gave up 4 bases and J gave up 2 bases, with 11 bases separating them. Germline CDR1 reads ENHRY; CDR2 reads SYGVKD. The CDR3 sequence is CAISGARGNTEAFF. CDR3 bases: TGTGCCATCAGTGGGGCAAGGGGAAACACTGAAGCTTTCTTT.

This clonotype came up a few times. The chain couples TRBV7-2 to TRBJ2-3; 7 nucleotides agree with TRBD1. V gave up 2 bases and J gave up 5 bases; unmatched junction bases: 7. The germline gives CDR1 SGHTA, CDR2 FQGNSA. CDR3 length: 15 amino acids. CDR3 bases: TGTGCCAGCAGCTTAATGAGGGGGCAAAAAGATACGCAGTATTTT. This codes for CASSLMRGQKDTQYF.

The table lists this clonotype with a few counts. V usage is TRBV7-6 and J usage is TRBJ2-7; TRBD2 matches 7 bases. Germline V gives CDR1 SGHVS, CDR2 FNYEAQ. This CDR3 comprises 17 residues. Unmatched junction bases numbered 13, after V lost 5 bases and J lost 0 bases. Here the CDR3 DNA reads TGTGCCAGCAGCGCGGGGGTGGGAGCGGAGAGCTCCTACGAGCAGTACTTC. Translated: CASSAGVGAESSYEQYF.